These 30 T cell receptor beta chains share one sample of origin, sequenced in a study of blood T cell repertoires in COVID-19. Assay used: immunoSEQ multiplex PCR; TCRdb lists only in-frame clones, some missing. The table has tens of thousands of clones, roughly 76% seen once. Sequenced: peripheral blood. These receptors came from a woman in her 70s with acute or convalescent COVID-19.

V usage is TRBV24-1 and J usage is TRBJ1-2, with TRBD1 identical over 7 bases. This CDR3 is built from 13 residues. V was clipped by 5 bases and J by 4 bases; unmatched bases: 3. Per germline, CDR1 KGHDR and CDR2 SFDVKD. Written as DNA, the CDR3 is TGTGCCACCAGTGCCGGACAGGTCTATGGCTACACCTTC. Translating it yields CATSAGQVYGYTF.

This clone came up once. The rearrangement links TRBV28 to TRBJ2-7; 8 nucleotides match TRBD1. Germline CDR1 MDHEN, CDR2 SYDVKM. This CDR3 is 15 amino acids long. The trim removed 5 bases at V and 0 bases at J, leaving 6 bases unmatched. DNA for the CDR3: TGTGCCAGCAGTAAAGCAGGGGGCCGCTCCTACGAGCAGTACTTC. Protein product: CASSKAGGRSYEQYF.

This chain links TRBV6-6 with TRBJ2-3; 7 nucleotides match TRBD1. Trimming removed 1 base from V and 1 base from J; junction bases left unmatched: 5. The germline gives CDR1 MNHNY, CDR2 SVGAGI (reference sequence). This CDR3 comprises 16 residues. Here the CDR3 DNA reads TGTGCCAGCAGTTACTACAGGGGAACGGGCACAGATACGCAGTATTTT. It is translated as CASSYYRGTGTDTQYF.

This clone was counted a few times. This rearrangement joins TRBV5-1 to TRBJ1-3; a possible D gene is TRBD1 (5 bases). The CDR3 contains 15 residues. Trimming took 0 bases from V and 4 from J, leaving 11 bases between them. Germline V lookup: CDR1 SGHRS, CDR2 YFSETQ. In nucleotides, the CDR3 is TGCGCCAGCAGCTTGGCTGCAGGGTCGGGAAACACCATATATTTT. This sequence encodes CASSLAAGSGNTIYF. The variable domain in full, completed from reference TRBV5-1 and TRBJ1-3, reads KAGVTQTPRYLIKTRGQQVTLSCSPISGHRSVSWYQQTPGQGLQFLFEYFSETQRNKGNFPGRFSGRQFSNSRSEMNVSTLELGDSALYLCASSLAAGSGNTIYFGEGSWLTVV.

The chain links TRBV6-5 to TRBJ1-2; D is possibly TRBD1 (5 bases). Trimming left V 2 bases short and J 6 bases short, with 7 bases between. This CDR3 has 12 residues. Germline loops: CDR1 MNHEY, CDR2 SVGAGI. In nucleotides, the CDR3 is TGTGCCAGCAGTTACAGGGGCAATGGCTACACCTTC. This codes for CASSYRGNGYTF.

The chain carries TRBV6-5 and TRBJ1-1; TRBD1 agrees at 12 bases. J was trimmed by 6 bases and V by 5 bases; bases with no gene match: 4. From germline, CDR1 is MNHEY and CDR2 SVGAGI. The CDR3 runs 14 residues. CDR3: CASSRDRGLSEAFF. CDR3 nucleotides: TGTGCCAGCAGTCGGGACAGGGGGCTGTCTGAAGCTTTCTTT.

This clone was detected many times. The same CDR3 also results from other DNA sequences found in this sample. The chain links TRBV4-2 to TRBJ1-6, with unresolved D. The CDR3 is 16 amino acids. The ends were cut back, 0 bases at V and 7 bases at J, with 13 bases in the middle. CDR1 and CDR2 (germline): LGHNA, YNFKEQ. The CDR3 is CASSQDLGRTNSPLHF. CDR3 nucleotides: TGTGCCAGCAGCCAAGATCTGGGCCGTACGAATTCACCCCTCCACTTT.

The chain is built from TRBV9 and TRBJ2-2; unclear D gene. V was clipped by 0 bases and J by 6 bases, with 12 bases between them. CDR3 size: 15 residues. CDR1 is SGDLS and CDR2 is YYNGEE in the germline V gene. Here the CDR3 DNA reads TGTGCCAGCAGCGTAGGCGTGGTGTCCGCCGGGGAGCTGTTTTTT. This codes for CASSVGVVSAGELFF.

CDR3 residues: CASSAGLAPSYEQYF. The CDR3 bases are TGTGCCAGCAGCGCAGGACTAGCCCCATCCTACGAGCAGTACTTC. The chain couples TRBV9 to TRBJ2-7; 8 bases fit TRBD2. The CDR3 is 15 amino acids. Germline V gives CDR1 SGDLS, CDR2 YYNGEE. J gave up 1 base and V 3 bases, and 6 bases lay outside the gene matches.

CDR3 sequence reads: CATSRDRRGAGFSLSTPEAFF. CDR3 bases: TGTGCCACCAGCAGAGATAGAAGGGGCGCAGGGTTCTCACTCTCCACCCCTGAAGCTTTCTTT. J is TRBJ1-1 and V is TRBV15; a weak D match, TRBD1 (5 bases). The CDR3 totals 21 residues. Germline lookup yields CDR1 LNHNV and CDR2 YYDKDF (reference sequence). The V end was cut by 0 bases, the J end by 6 bases, with 32 bases between.

V gene TRBV7-2 combines with J gene TRBJ2-1; possible D gene TRBD2, 5 bases. V lost 6 bases and J lost 3, with 12 bases in between. This CDR3 comprises 14 residues. Germline CDR1 reads SGHTA; CDR2 reads FQGNSA. In DNA, the CDR3 is TGTGCCAGCAGTCAAATAGCGTTCTACAATGAGCAGTTCTTC. It codes for CASSQIAFYNEQFF. The complete variable domain, with remaining parts taken from reference TRBV7-2 and TRBJ2-1, reads GAGVSQSPSNKVTEKGKDVELRCDPISGHTALYWYRQSLGQGLEFLIYFQGNSAPDKSGLPSDRFSAERTGGSVSTLTIQRTQQEDSAVYLCASSQIAFYNEQFFGPGTRLTVL.

This clone was counted only a few times. DNA for the CDR3: TGCGCCAGCGGGCAGGTACCAAATTCACCCCTCCACTTT. Protein sequence: CASGQVPNSPLHF. J is TRBJ1-6 and V is TRBV10-2; no definite D call. The CDR3 contains 13 residues. Trimming took off 8 bases at V and 7 bases at J, with 12 bases between the two ends. Per germline, CDR1 WSHSY and CDR2 SAAADI.

This clone has only one observation. V usage is TRBV19 and J usage is TRBJ1-4; no clear D gene. Germline CDR1 reads LNHDA; CDR2 reads SQIVND (reference sequence). This CDR3 has 14 amino acids. Trimming removed 1 base from V and 4 bases from J, with 7 bases in between. Here the CDR3 reads CASSIAGVNEKLFF. CDR3 coding DNA: TGTGCCAGTAGTATAGCCGGAGTTAATGAAAAACTGTTTTTT.

A few counts support this clone. The chain combines TRBV3-1 (or the pseudogene TRBV3-2) with TRBJ1-1, with 9 positions matching TRBD1. Germline values: CDR1 LGHDT, CDR2 YNNKEL (reference sequence). This CDR3 has 13 residues. V lost 1 base and J lost 7; bases outside the gene matches: 1. Written as DNA, the CDR3 is TGTGCCAGCAGCCAAGGGACAGGGGTTGAAGCTTTCTTT. It is translated as CASSQGTGVEAFF.

The rearrangement links TRBV28 to TRBJ1-5; no firm D call. Germline V CDR1 and CDR2: MDHEN, SYDVKM. CDR3 length: 13 residues. V shed 2 bases and J shed 5 bases, with 7 bases lying between them. The CDR3 region has the DNA TGTGCCAGCAGTTTAGGGAGAGATCAGCCCCAGCATTTT. This sequence encodes CASSLGRDQPQHF.

The J gene is TRBJ2-2, the V gene TRBV7-9; no reliable D call. V was cut by 5 bases and J by 8 bases, with 15 bases left in between. The CDR3 has 14 residues. Germline values: CDR1 SEHNR, CDR2 FQNEAQ (reference sequence). The DNA of the CDR3 is TGTGCCAGCAGCGGGCAGGCCTCCACTGGGGAGCTGTTTTTT. As protein: CASSGQASTGELFF.

The V gene is TRBV7-9, the J gene TRBJ2-7; unclear D gene. Trimming took 5 bases from V and 0 from J, leaving 20 bases between them. Germline V gene lookup returns CDR1 SEHNR and CDR2 FQNEAQ (reference sequence). The CDR3 totals 17 residues. The CDR3: CASSPILRNYPSYEQYF. The CDR3 bases are TGTGCCAGCAGCCCTATACTTAGAAACTACCCCTCCTACGAGCAGTACTTC.

V usage is TRBV10-3 and J usage is TRBJ1-4; 7 positions match TRBD1. CDR3 length: 16 residues. J gave up 2 bases and V 0 bases, and 3 bases lay outside the gene matches. Germline CDR1 is ENHRY and CDR2 is SYGVKD. The CDR3 region is CAISESTGRTNEKLFF. The CDR3 region has the DNA TGTGCCATCAGTGAGTCGACAGGGCGTACTAATGAAAAACTGTTTTTT.

The J gene is TRBJ2-2, the V gene TRBV2, with TRBD1 identical over 7 bases. Germline lookup yields CDR1 SNHLY and CDR2 FYNNEI. The CDR3 has 14 amino acids. V lost 5 bases, J lost 5 bases, and 5 bases stayed unmatched. The CDR3 sequence: CASSKNRGTGELFF. CDR3 nucleotides: TGTGCCAGCAGTAAGAACAGGGGAACCGGGGAGCTGTTTTTT.

The chain recombines TRBV30 with TRBJ2-1; perhaps TRBD1 as D (5 bases). Germline values: CDR1 GTSNPN, CDR2 SVGIG (reference sequence). V lost 2 bases, J lost 7 bases, and 9 bases lay in between. The CDR3 is 12 amino acids. CDR3 in amino acids: CAWSTGSNEQFF. The CDR3 DNA is TGTGCCTGGAGTACAGGAAGTAATGAGCAGTTCTTC.

The V gene is TRBV3-1 (or the pseudogene TRBV3-2), the J gene TRBJ2-7; D is ambiguous. Per the germline V gene, CDR1 is LGHDT and CDR2 is YNNKEL (reference sequence). Trimming took off 5 bases at V and 3 bases at J, with 5 bases between the two ends. The CDR3 has 11 residues. CDR3 protein: CASSFHYEQYF. CDR3 sequence (DNA): TGTGCCAGCAGCTTCCACTACGAGCAGTACTTC.

This clone appeared a few times. V is TRBV6-5 and J is TRBJ1-2; D may be TRBD1 (6 bases). The CDR3 spans 15 residues. The germline CDR1 and CDR2 sequences are MNHEY and SVGAGI. The V and J ends lost 6 bases and 2 bases respectively, with 16 bases between them. CDR3 in amino acids: CASSLTGQKNYGYTF. The CDR3 DNA reads TGTGCCAGCAGCCTGACCGGACAGAAGAACTATGGCTACACCTTC.

The chain has TRBV28 and TRBJ2-1; D gene unclear. The length of the CDR3 is 15 residues. Germline V CDR1 and CDR2: MDHEN, SYDVKM. Trimming removed 5 bases at V and 1 base at J, with 12 bases between. CDR3 nucleotides: TGTGCCAGCAGTCCCTACGAAAAATCCTACAATGAGCAGTTCTTC. The encoded protein is CASSPYEKSYNEQFF.

The chain joins TRBV3-1 (or the pseudogene TRBV3-2) to TRBJ2-7, with D maybe TRBD1 (6 bases). The germline CDR1 and CDR2 sequences are LGHDT and YNNKEL (reference sequence). Trimming cost V 4 bases and J 5 bases, with 15 bases left between them. The CDR3 loop spans 14 amino acids. The chain's CDR3 is CASSPIVGGHEQYF. The DNA for the CDR3 is TGTGCCAGCAGCCCTATCGTTGGGGGCCACGAGCAGTACTTC.

This rearrangement joins TRBV18 to TRBJ1-6, with 7 bases aligning to TRBD1. Germline CDR1 and CDR2: KGHSH and LQKENI. The CDR3 consists of 12 residues. The V gene end was trimmed by 2 bases and the J gene end by 14 bases; junction bases not matched to a gene: 3. CDR3 nucleotide sequence: TGTGCCAGCTCACCAGACAGGGACACCCTCCACTTT. It translates to CASSPDRDTLHF.

The chain employs TRBV18 and TRBJ1-1; possibly TRBD1 for D (5 bases). Germline V lookup: CDR1 KGHSH, CDR2 LQKENI. Trimming pared 3 bases from V and 1 base from J, leaving 12 bases between. The CDR3 has 15 amino acids. CDR3 bases: TGTGCCAGCTCACCGCAGGGAGGGGAGAACACTGAAGCTTTCTTT. It codes for CASSPQGGENTEAFF.

The DNA for the CDR3 is TGTGCCAGCAGCCCTTACACCCAAGAGACCCAGTACTTC. Residues: CASSPYTQETQYF. The J gene is TRBJ2-5, the V gene TRBV3-1 (or the pseudogene TRBV3-2); D uncertain. The germline V gene encodes CDR1 LGHDT and CDR2 YNNKEL (reference sequence). The CDR3 spans 13 residues. The germline V and J ends were trimmed by 4 bases and 1 base, with 7 bases remaining between them.

This rearrangement joins TRBV4-1 to TRBJ2-5, with TRBD2 matching 10 bases. Germline V gives CDR1 MGHRA, CDR2 YSYEKL. This CDR3 is 15 amino acids long. V shed 1 base and J 5 bases; nucleotides not matched to a gene: 4. Here the CDR3 reads CASSQASGRAETQYF. The CDR3 bases are TGCGCCAGCAGCCAAGCAAGCGGGAGGGCCGAGACCCAGTACTTC.

The J gene is TRBJ2-3, the V gene TRBV5-1; maybe TRBD1 (5 bases). The V end was cut by 1 base, the J end by 1 base, with 10 bases between. This CDR3 spans 15 amino acids. Germline CDR1 reads SGHRS; CDR2 reads YFSETQ. As DNA, the CDR3 is TGCGCCAGCAGCTTGTCGGACAAACGCACAGATACGCAGTATTTT. Its protein is CASSLSDKRTDTQYF.

This clone is a singleton in its sample. The chain combines TRBV2 with TRBJ2-7, with D hard to call. Germline V gene data show CDR1 as SNHLY and CDR2 as FYNNEI. There are 11 residues in the CDR3. Trimming left V 3 bases short and J 3 bases short, with 3 bases between. CDR3 bases: TGTGCCAGCAGTGACAACTACGAGCAGTACTTC. Translated, it gives CASSDNYEQYF.